These T cell receptor beta chains were read from a single sample in a study of shared clonotypes between healthy human individuals. Measured with immunoSEQ multiplex PCR; TCRdb has only the in-frame clones, and not every one. The sample lists 2 million to 2.5 million clones; 85% to 95% were seen once. Sequenced material: naive CD8+ T cells from PBMCs. All receptors come from a man younger than 35 in good health. Some clones in this sample may be carry-over from other donors' samples. The CDR3 runs from the conserved cysteine through the conserved F or W. The D gene is left open where the match is weak. Size is omitted from some rows. Given values are once, few, many or a class for expanded clones.

TRBJ2-1 TRBV19 - 15 TRBD2 TGTGCCAGTAGTATCCCGGGCGGGAGGTACAATGAGCAGTTCTTC CASSIPGGRYNEQFF
TRBJ1-1 TRBV28 - 14 - TGTGCCAGCGCCAGGATGGAGGTGGGCACTGAAGCTTTCTTT CASARMEVGTEAFF
TRBJ2-1 TRBV9 - 16 TRBD2 TGTGCCAGCAGCGCACCGATAGCGGGAGGGCCGGGAGAGCAGTTCTTC CASSAPIAGGPGEQFF
TRBJ2-1 TRBV6-6 - 13 - TGTGCCAGCAGTTACTCGATTGTCGCCGAGCAGTTCTTC CASSYSIVAEQFF
TRBJ1-2 TRBV9 - 19 TRBD1 TGTGCCAGCAGCGATCACAGGGGACCGACCGGGACCCTTAACTATGGCTACACCTTC CASSDHRGPTGTLNYGYTF
TRBJ1-2 TRBV5-6 - 14 - TGTGCCAGCAGCTTGGTTCAGGAGGTCTATGGCTACACCTTC CASSLVQEVYGYTF
TRBJ1-2 TRBV6-5 - 15 - TGTGCCAGCAGGTACGGGGCCGCAGCTAACTATGGCTACACCTTC CASRYGAAANYGYTF
TRBJ2-1 TRBV15 - 11 - TGTGCCACCAGCGAGTACAATGAGCAGTTCTTC CATSEYNEQFF
TRBJ1-2 TRBV4-1 - 15 - TGCGCCAGCAGCCAATTTAGGGGCGCAGGGCATGGCTACACCTTC CASSQFRGAGHGYTF
TRBJ2-1 TRBV19 - 13 - TGTGCCAGTAGTTTCGGTCCTATCAATGAGCAGTTCTTC CASSFGPINEQFF
TRBJ2-1 TRBV27 - 14 - TGTGCCAGCAGTTACGGAGGGGGGTACAATGAGCAGTTCTTC CASSYGGGYNEQFF
TRBJ1-1 TRBV27 - 13 - TGTGCCAGCAGTCCGGAGGGACGGGGGGAAGCTTTCTTT CASSPEGRGEAFF
TRBJ2-4 TRBV27 - 14 - TGTGCCAGCAGTCCGGACCTAGCCAAAAACATTCAGTACTTC CASSPDLAKNIQYF
TRBJ2-5 TRBV28 - 12 - TGTGCCAGCAGTTTATTTCAAGAGACCCAGTACTTC CASSLFQETQYF
TRBJ1-5 TRBV2 - 15 TRBD1 TGTGCCAGCAGTGAAGACAGGGGAGGCAATCAGCCCCAGCATTTT CASSEDRGGNQPQHF
TRBJ1-2 TRBV9 - 15 TRBD1 TGTGCCAGCAGCCCTCTTCAGGGGGCAGAAGATCGCTACACCTTC CASSPLQGAEDRYTF
TRBJ1-1 TRBV19 - 13 TRBD1 TGTGCCAGTAGTACAGGGGGGAACACTGAAGCTTTCTTT CASSTGGNTEAFF
TRBJ2-3 TRBV9 - 16 - TGTGCCAGCAGCGTAGAAGGAGGGTTCCTGGGGGATACGCAGTATTTT CASSVEGGFLGDTQYF
TRBJ2-3 TRBV5-1 - 15 - TGCGCCAGCAGACGATTTTGGGGGGACACAGATACGCAGTATTTT CASRRFWGDTDTQYF
TRBJ2-5 TRBV13 - 14 - TGTGCCAGCAGCTTAAGGGGACCAAAAGAGACCCAGTACTTC CASSLRGPKETQYF
TRBJ2-6 TRBV27 - 15 TRBD1 TGTGCCAGCAGTTGGGACAGTTCTGGGGCCAACGTCCTGACTTTC CASSWDSSGANVLTF
TRBJ2-5 TRBV7-9 - 15 TRBD1 TGTGCCAGCAGCTTATCCGGACAGGGTAGAAAGACCCAGTACTTC CASSLSGQGRKTQYF
TRBJ2-5 TRBV4-1 once 15 TRBD1 TGCGCCAGCAGCCAGTCCTCCGGGACAGAAGAGACCCAGTACTTC CASSQSSGTEETQYF
TRBJ1-1 TRBV5-1 few 13 - TGCGCCAGCAGCTCCCCCCAGAACACTGAAGCTTTCTTT CASSSPQNTEAFF
TRBJ1-1 TRBV5-6 - 12 - TGTGCCAGCAGCTTGTGGGACACTGAAGCTTTCTTT CASSLWDTEAFF
TRBJ2-1 TRBV5-4 - 11 - TGTGCCAGCAGCTTAGACAGCGAGCAGTTCTTC CASSLDSEQFF
TRBJ2-7 TRBV7-6 - 15 - TGTGCCAGCAGCTTAGCTCCGGACAGTACCTACGAGCAGTACTTC CASSLAPDSTYEQYF
TRBJ2-5 TRBV4-3 once 14 - TGCGCCAGCAGCCAAGAAAACAGGCAAGAGACCCAGTACTTC CASSQENRQETQYF
TRBJ1-1 TRBV28 - 13 TRBD1 TGTGCCAGCAGTTGGGGACAGGGCACTGAAGCTTTCTTT CASSWGQGTEAFF
TRBJ2-7 TRBV27 - 15 - TGTGCCAGCAGTTTACAGGGGACTATCCCTTACGAGCAGTACTTC CASSLQGTIPYEQYF
TRBJ2-1 TRBV6-1 - 15 TRBD2 TGTGCCACCACAATTCTAGCGGGAATGGGGAATGAGCAGTTCTTC CATTILAGMGNEQFF
TRBJ2-2 TRBV7-2 - 17 TRBD1 TGTGCCAGCAGCCCCTCCGGGACAGTTTTTGGGTCCGGGGAGCTGTTTTTT CASSPSGTVFGSGELFF
TRBJ1-4 TRBV7-7 - 15 - TGTGCCAGCAGCTCCGGACCCACTACGGGTGAAAAACTGTTTTTT CASSSGPTTGEKLFF